This TCR beta chain was found in a study of CD8 T cells in ankylosing spondylitis. The CDR3 sequence is 13 residues long. Germline V lookup: CDR1 SNHLY, CDR2 FYNNEI. Trimming at V came to 11 bases and at J to 5 bases, leaving 3 bases not matched to a gene. There are a few counts of this clonotype. Its antigen is as yet unknown. TCR beta libraries were made by quantitative 5'-RACE with molecular barcodes. TCRdb used MiXCR to reprocess the 5' RACE reads, holding one entry per CDR3 protein. This table holds around 450,000 distinct CDR3 sequences, around 26% found once. Whole-study findings and limits: Earlier studies detected some motif variants in reactive arthritis synovial fluid and blood. The study looked at matched synovial fluid samples from ankylosing spondylitis patients. Disease-linked clones were reported to be significantly enriched there. A CD8+ phenotype characterized the disease-linked clones, which were relatively rare in peripheral blood. What seemed typical of ankylosing spondylitis blood was a TCR beta motif built from several highly homologous variants.

What was sequenced was blood, either unsorted or a sorted T cell fraction (not recorded which). The chain recombines TRBV2 with TRBJ2-1, with 13 bases matching TRBD2. This TCR was sampled from a male donor with ankylosing spondylitis. DNA of the CDR3: TGTGCCCGGGGACTAGCGGGGAACAATGAGCAGTTCTTC. Translating gives CARGLAGNNEQFF.